This T cell receptor (beta chain) was captured in a study of T cells in Graves' hyperthyroidism and ophthalmopathy. Looking at the study overall: Blood was drawn when the patient was first diagnosed and still untreated. Study findings and constraints: Most clonotypes expanded in the thyroid (above 0.001) were also present in blood.

The CDR3 loop spans 14 amino acids. Germline V lookup: CDR1 SGHTA, CDR2 FQGNSA. The V end lost 8 bases, the J end lost 6 bases, and 14 bases lay between the germline ends. TCR beta CDR3 region amplification was performed from RNA transcripts. The study used the HTBI primer set for a first-round RT-PCR of the TCR CDR3. TCRdb reprocessed the multiplex PCR reads with MiXCR, giving one entry per CDR3 protein. The sample holds hundreds of thousands of distinct CDR3 sequences, roughly a third seen once. Diagnostic assessment was based on clinical symptoms, serum thyroxine and TRAb, thyroid ultrasound and orbital computed tomography. Worth noting for this clonotype: The target antigen is unknown.

The sample taken for sequencing was blood. The TCR originated in a woman aged 40 to 55 with Graves' hyperthyroidism. The rearrangement joins TRBV7-2 to TRBJ1-6; D uncertain. CDR3 loop: CASRPVGINSPLHF. The CDR3 DNA is TGTGCCAGCCGCCCCGTGGGGATTAATTCACCCCTCCACTTT. Together with reference TRBV7-2 and TRBJ1-6, the CDR3 gives the full variable domain: GAGVSQSPSNKVTEKGKDVELRCDPISGHTALYWYRQSLGQGLEFLIYFQGNSAPDKSGLPSDRFSAERTGGSVSTLTIQRTQQEDSAVYLCASRPVGINSPLHFGNGTRLTVT.